The 23 T cell receptor beta chains below come from one sample, sequenced in a study of beta chain features in type 1 diabetes. The entirety of the isolated RNA underwent reverse transcription, so expressed TCRB transcripts were sequenced. The assay was immunoSEQ multiplex PCR, and TCRdb's table has in-frame clones only and misses some. The data contain over 300,000 clones, approximately 8% of them singletons. Material: central memory CD4+ T cells from blood. Receptors originate from a young woman in good health.

The gene calls are TRBV7-2 and TRBJ2-5, with D perhaps assigned TRBD1 or TRBD2 (6 bases each). The assigned J gene may be wrong: the sequence end matches TRBJ2-7 better. The CDR3 runs to 15 residues. Germline loops: CDR1 SGHTA, CDR2 FQGNSA. CDR3 DNA: TGTGCCAGCAGCCAACGGGGGCAGGGGACCTACGAGCAGTACTTC. Protein sequence: CASSQRGQGTYEQYF.

This clone was recorded a few times. In nucleotides, the CDR3 is TGTGCCAGCAGCTTCACTAGCGGGACCGTCAATGAGCAGTTCTTC. This encodes CASSFTSGTVNEQFF. V gene TRBV11-2 combines with J gene TRBJ2-1, with 10 positions matching TRBD2. With 3 bases clipped from V and 6 bases from J, the junction kept 5 bases outside the gene matches. The length of the CDR3 is 15 residues. Germline V gene sequence: CDR1 SGHAT, CDR2 FQNNGV.

This clone was seen many times. The V and J genes are TRBV23-1 and TRBJ1-4, with no clear D. TRBV23-1 is labeled an ORF, and its function is uncertain. The CDR3 is 13 residues long. V lost 0 bases to trimming and J lost 7 bases, with 6 bases between them. The CDR3 reads CASSQSGPEKLFF. Written as DNA, the CDR3 is TGCGCCAGCAGTCAATCGGGCCCTGAAAAACTGTTTTTT.

The V and J genes are TRBV9 and TRBJ1-5; D is undetermined. V gave up 3 bases and J gave up 7 bases, with 5 bases separating them. The CDR3 is 11 residues long. Germline CDR1 SGDLS, CDR2 YYNGEE. This CDR3 reads CASSGKQPQHF. CDR3 coding DNA: TGTGCCAGCAGCGGAAAACAGCCCCAGCATTTT.

Only one count was recorded for this clone. This rearrangement joins TRBV10-3 to TRBJ2-2; maybe TRBD1 (5 bases). This CDR3 comprises 15 residues. The ends were cut back, 2 bases at V and 1 base at J, with 8 bases in the middle. In germline, CDR1 is ENHRY, CDR2 SYGVKD. The CDR3 here is CAISETGQNTGELFF. The CDR3 bases are TGTGCCATCAGTGAGACCGGACAGAACACCGGGGAGCTGTTTTTT.

This chain links TRBV5-6 with TRBJ1-5; a possible D gene is TRBD1 (5 bases). Germline values: CDR1 SGHDT, CDR2 YYEEEE. The length of the CDR3 is 14 residues. V dropped 1 base and J dropped 4 bases, with 9 bases sitting between them. CDR3 DNA sequence: TGTGCCAGCAGCTTGAAATGGGGGAATCAGCCCCAGCATTTT. Protein sequence: CASSLKWGNQPQHF.

The V gene is TRBV25-1, the J gene TRBJ2-5; 9 positions agree with TRBD1. Losses at the gene ends were 5 bases for V and 2 bases for J; bases not matched to a gene: 9. Germline CDR1 MGHDK, CDR2 SYGVNS. This CDR3 has 16 amino acids. CDR3 coding DNA: TGTGCCAGCAGTCCTCGGGGGACAGGGTATCAAGAGACCCAGTACTTC. Translation: CASSPRGTGYQETQYF.

The chain employs TRBV12-5 and TRBJ1-5; no clear D. Germline V gene data show CDR1 as LGHNT and CDR2 as FRNRAP. V was pared by 0 bases and J by 3 bases, with 12 bases between. The CDR3 is 16 residues long. CDR3 sequence: CASGLVPGPPNQPQHF. The CDR3 region has the DNA TGTGCTAGTGGTTTGGTTCCCGGGCCTCCCAATCAGCCCCAGCATTTT.

This clone was counted a single time. This CDR3 is also generated by other DNA sequences in the sample. This sequence joins TRBV20-1 and TRBJ2-7; D not resolved. V lost 3 bases to trimming and J lost 3 bases, with 6 bases between them. Germline CDR1 and CDR2: DFQATT and SNEGSKA (reference sequence). The CDR3 is 11 residues long. The CDR3 reads CSASPGYEQYF. Written as DNA, the CDR3 is TGCAGTGCTAGTCCAGGCTACGAGCAGTACTTC.

The genes are TRBV19 and TRBJ2-2, with D perhaps TRBD2 (5 bases). In germline, CDR1 is LNHDA, CDR2 SQIVND (reference sequence). The V end lost 7 bases, the J end lost 5 bases, and 23 bases lay between the germline ends. The CDR3 extends over 17 amino acids. The chain's CDR3 is CASTKGRTSRGTGELFF. The CDR3 nucleotides are TGTGCCAGTACGAAGGGCAGGACCTCCCGAGGGACCGGGGAGCTGTTTTTT.

The chain couples TRBV5-4 to TRBJ2-5, with D maybe TRBD1 (5 bases). The end of the DNA aligns better with TRBJ2-7, so the J call may be wrong. This CDR3 is 14 amino acids long. Germline V gives CDR1 SGHNT, CDR2 YYREEE (reference sequence). In nucleotides, the CDR3 is TGTGCCAGCAGCTTTCTCAGGGATCGAAGCGAGCAGTACTTC. This translates into CASSFLRDRSEQYF.

This clone was seen ten or more times. CDR3 in DNA: TGTGCCAGCTCACCGGACCGGGAGACTAACTATGGCTACACCTTC. This sequence encodes CASSPDRETNYGYTF. The chain uses TRBV18 and TRBJ1-2, with unresolved D. CDR1 KGHSH and CDR2 LQKENI come from the germline V gene. The CDR3 has 15 amino acids. Trimming took 3 bases from V and 0 from J, leaving 11 bases between them.

This clone was observed at least ten times. Other DNA sequences within the sample encode an identical CDR3. V gene TRBV7-2 combines with J gene TRBJ1-5; tentative D call: TRBD1 (5 bases). Trimming cost V 5 bases and J 2 bases, with 7 bases left between them. This CDR3 comprises 13 residues. Per germline, CDR1 SGHTA and CDR2 FQGNSA. The CDR3 DNA is TGTGCCAGCAGCACACAGGGCAATCAGCCCCAGCATTTT. Its translation is CASSTQGNQPQHF.

The chain couples TRBV7-2 to TRBJ2-7; unclear D gene. Germline V gene sequence: CDR1 SGHTA, CDR2 FQGNSA. The CDR3 sequence is 14 residues long. V was pared by 1 base and J by 6 bases, with 13 bases between. CDR3 DNA sequence: TGTGCCAGCAGCTTAGAACACAATCTGGGCGAGCAGTACTTC. This codes for CASSLEHNLGEQYF.

This clone was seen many times. V gene TRBV11-2 combines with J gene TRBJ2-6; no clear D. Germline V gene sequence: CDR1 SGHAT, CDR2 FQNNGV. The CDR3 has 15 residues. V lost 2 bases and J lost 0, with 5 bases in between. CDR3 sequence reads: CASSLLLSGANVLTF. As DNA, the CDR3 is TGTGCCAGCAGCTTACTTCTCTCTGGGGCCAACGTCCTGACTTTC.

This clone was detected ten times or more. The rearrangement uses TRBV7-3 and TRBJ2-5; D gene unclear. This CDR3 contains 15 residues. The ends were cut back, 1 base at V and 4 bases at J, with 13 bases in the middle. CDR1 is SGHTA, CDR2 FQGTGA, per germline. The CDR3 nucleotides read TGTGCCAGCAGCTTAAGGCCGGCGGATCGAGAGACCCAGTACTTC. It yields the protein CASSLRPADRETQYF.

This clone showed up just once. V usage is TRBV6-6 and J usage is TRBJ2-5; tentatively, D is TRBD2 (6 bases). The CDR3 is made up of 14 amino acids. Germline V lookup: CDR1 MNHNY, CDR2 SVGAGI (reference sequence). The ends were cut back, 1 base at V and 2 bases at J, with 8 bases in the middle. The CDR3 DNA reads as TGTGCCAGCAGTTACTATAGCGGACAAGAGACCCAGTACTTC. Its translation: CASSYYSGQETQYF.

The chain has TRBV7-2 and TRBJ1-5; D unresolved. Germline V gives CDR1 SGHTA, CDR2 FQGNSA. The CDR3 consists of 13 residues. Trimming removed 8 bases from V and 4 bases from J, with 12 bases in between. The CDR3 region is CASAREVNQPQHF. For the CDR3, the DNA is TGTGCCAGCGCTAGGGAGGTGAATCAGCCCCAGCATTTT.

The J gene is TRBJ2-7, the V gene TRBV19; 9 bases are shared with TRBD2. The CDR3 has 16 amino acids. Trimming took 4 bases from V and 2 from J; bases not matched to a gene: 9. CDR1 and CDR2 (germline): LNHDA, SQIVND (reference sequence). CDR3 nucleotides: TGTGCCAGTAGTAACCACTTGACTAGCGGAACCTACGAGCAGTACTTC. It encodes CASSNHLTSGTYEQYF.

The J gene is TRBJ2-5, the V gene TRBV7-6, with D perhaps being TRBD1 or TRBD2 (6 bases each). Germline V gene sequence: CDR1 SGHVS, CDR2 FNYEAQ. Trimming left V 2 bases short and J 4 bases short, with 17 bases between. The CDR3 contains 16 residues. The DNA for the CDR3 is TGTGCCAGCAGCTTAACGGGGGCCCCGCAGGGAGAGACCCAGTACTTC. It encodes CASSLTGAPQGETQYF.

This clone came up a few times. The sample contains more than one DNA sequence encoding this CDR3. The CDR3 DNA sequence: TGTGCCAGCAGCCGGGGGAGTAGCTACGAGCAGTACTTC. This encodes CASSRGSSYEQYF. The chain uses TRBV7-9 and TRBJ2-7; perhaps TRBD2 as D (6 bases). Trimming took off 5 bases at V and 3 bases at J, with 11 bases between the two ends. Germline CDR1 reads SEHNR; CDR2 reads FQNEAQ (reference sequence). The CDR3 runs 13 residues.

This clone has at least ten counts. The V and J genes are TRBV15 and TRBJ1-5; D might be TRBD1 (5 bases). The CDR3 covers 12 residues. Germline V gene data show CDR1 as LNHNV and CDR2 as YYDKDF (reference sequence). The V end was cut by 2 bases, the J end by 7 bases, with 6 bases between. CDR3 loop: CATSRQGQPQHF. For the CDR3, the DNA is TGTGCCACCAGCAGACAGGGCCAGCCCCAGCATTTT.

The V and J genes are TRBV4-1 and TRBJ2-5; D is tentatively TRBD1 or TRBD2 (6 bases each). CDR1 and CDR2 from the germline V gene are MGHRA and YSYEKL. V was shortened by 3 bases and J by 4 bases, with 15 bases between the two germline ends. The length of the CDR3 is 15 residues. The CDR3 DNA is TGCGCCAGCAGCCAGAAGGAAGGGGGAGGAGAGACCCAGTACTTC. Translation: CASSQKEGGGETQYF.